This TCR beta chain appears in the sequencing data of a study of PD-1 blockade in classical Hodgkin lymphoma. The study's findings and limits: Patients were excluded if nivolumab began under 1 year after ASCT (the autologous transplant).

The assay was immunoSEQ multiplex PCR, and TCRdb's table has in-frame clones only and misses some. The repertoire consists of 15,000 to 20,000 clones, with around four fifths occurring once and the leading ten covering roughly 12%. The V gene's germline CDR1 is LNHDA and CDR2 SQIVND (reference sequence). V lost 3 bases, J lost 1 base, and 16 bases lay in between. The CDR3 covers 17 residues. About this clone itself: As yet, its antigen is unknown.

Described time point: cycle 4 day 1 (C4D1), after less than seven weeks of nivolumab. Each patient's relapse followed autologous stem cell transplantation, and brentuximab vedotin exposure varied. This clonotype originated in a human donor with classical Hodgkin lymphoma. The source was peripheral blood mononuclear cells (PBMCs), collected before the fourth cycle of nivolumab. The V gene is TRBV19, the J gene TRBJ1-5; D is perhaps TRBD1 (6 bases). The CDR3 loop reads CASSISREGGSNQPQHF. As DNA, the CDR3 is TGTGCCAGTAGTATCTCCCGGGAAGGGGGGAGCAATCAGCCCCAGCATTTT.